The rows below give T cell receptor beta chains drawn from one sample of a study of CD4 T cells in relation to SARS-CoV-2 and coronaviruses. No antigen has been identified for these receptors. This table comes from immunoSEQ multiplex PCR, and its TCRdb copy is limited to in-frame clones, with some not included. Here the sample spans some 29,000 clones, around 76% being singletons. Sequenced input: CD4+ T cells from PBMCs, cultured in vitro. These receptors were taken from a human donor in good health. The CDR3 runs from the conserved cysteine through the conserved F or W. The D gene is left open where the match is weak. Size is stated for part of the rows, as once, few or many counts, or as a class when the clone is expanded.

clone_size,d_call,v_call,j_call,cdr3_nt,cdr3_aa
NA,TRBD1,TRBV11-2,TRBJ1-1,TGTGCCAGCAGCATAAACCCGGACAGGGGAAGTACTGAAGCTTTCTTT,CASSINPDRGSTEAFF
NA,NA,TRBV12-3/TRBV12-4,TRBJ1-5,TGTGCCAGCAGTTTAACGGGCCGAATACAGCATTTT,CASSLTGRIQHF
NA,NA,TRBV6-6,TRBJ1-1,TGTGCCAGCCGCACTCTTTCCCCTGAAGCTTTCTTT,CASRTLSPEAFF
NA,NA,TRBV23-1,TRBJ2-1,TGCGCCAGCAGTCATGAGTTCTACAATGAGCAGTTCTTC,CASSHEFYNEQFF
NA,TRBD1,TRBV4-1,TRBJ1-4,TGCGCCAGCAGCCAACCCCGGACAGGGAGGGTAGAGGCTAATGAAAAACTGTTTTTT,CASSQPRTGRVEANEKLFF
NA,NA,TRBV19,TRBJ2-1,TGTGCCAGCCAATTAGACGTTGAGCAGTTCTTC,CASQLDVEQFF
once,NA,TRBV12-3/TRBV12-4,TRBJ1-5,TGTGCCAGCAGCTTAACAGATAATCAGCCCCAGCATTTT,CASSLTDNQPQHF
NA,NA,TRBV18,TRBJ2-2,TGTGCCAGCTCACCCTACAGGGTTGACGGGGAGCTGTTTTTT,CASSPYRVDGELFF
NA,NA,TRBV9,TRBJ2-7,TGTGCCAGCAGCGCCCACTGGGGGGCAGAGCAGTACTTC,CASSAHWGAEQYF
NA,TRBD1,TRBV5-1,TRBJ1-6,TGCGCCAGCAGCTTGGCCCGAGGGACAGACAATTCACCCCTCCACTTT,CASSLARGTDNSPLHF
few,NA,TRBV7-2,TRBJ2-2,TGTGCCAGCAGCTTAGCGGGAAGTCGGCGGACCGGGGAGCTGTTTTTT,CASSLAGSRRTGELFF
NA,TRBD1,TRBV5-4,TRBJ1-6,TGTGCCAGCAGCTTTAGAGGTGGGACAGGGGGTTATAATTCACCCCTCCACTTT,CASSFRGGTGGYNSPLHF
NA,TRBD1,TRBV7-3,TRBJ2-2,TGTGCCAGCAGCTTGGCAGGGGGTACGAACACCGGGGAGCTGTTTTTT,CASSLAGGTNTGELFF
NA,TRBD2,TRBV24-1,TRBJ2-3,TGTGCCACCAGTGATGGGTCGGGGGGACGGGAGGGTACGCAGTATTTT,CATSDGSGGREGTQYF
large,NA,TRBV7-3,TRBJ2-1,TGTGCCAGCAGCTTAGGGCCCAGCTCCTACAATGAGCAGTTCTTC,CASSLGPSSYNEQFF
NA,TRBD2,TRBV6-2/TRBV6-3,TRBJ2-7,TGTGCCAGCAGTTACCTTCCGGATAGCGGGAGGGCCAACGAGCAGTACTTC,CASSYLPDSGRANEQYF
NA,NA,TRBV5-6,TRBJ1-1,TGTGCCAGCAGCTTGATTCGGGGGGGGAACACTGAAGCTTTCTTT,CASSLIRGGNTEAFF
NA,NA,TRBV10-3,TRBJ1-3,TGTGCCATCAGTGAGTCCCGCGAAGGTGGAAACACCATATATTTT,CAISESREGGNTIYF
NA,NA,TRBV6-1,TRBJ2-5,TGTGCCAGCAGTGACCAGGGACAAGAGACCCAGTACTTC,CASSDQGQETQYF
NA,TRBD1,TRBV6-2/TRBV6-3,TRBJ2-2,TGTGCCAGCAGTTTCCCAGGGGGAGTCGGGGAGCTGTTTTTT,CASSFPGGVGELFF
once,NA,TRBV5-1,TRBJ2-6,TGCGCCAGCAGCTTGGGAGGGGGGGCTGGGGCCAACGTCCTGACTTTC,CASSLGGGAGANVLTF
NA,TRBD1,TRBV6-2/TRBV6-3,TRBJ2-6,TGTGCCAGCAGCTCTCCTCCGGGACAGGGCCTCTCTGGGGCCAACGTCCTGACTTTC,CASSSPPGQGLSGANVLTF
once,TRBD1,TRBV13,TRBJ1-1,TGTGCCAGCAGCCCCTGGGACAGAGGGAACACTGAAGCTTTCTTT,CASSPWDRGNTEAFF
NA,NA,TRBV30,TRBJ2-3,TGTGCCTGGAGTGTAGTAAAGGGGCGCACAGATACGCAGTATTTT,CAWSVVKGRTDTQYF
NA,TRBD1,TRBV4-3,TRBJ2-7,TGCGCCAGCAGCCAGTTCCTCGGACAGGGGGCCCACGAGCAGTACTTC,CASSQFLGQGAHEQYF
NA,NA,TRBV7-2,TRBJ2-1,TGTGCCAGCAGCTTAGCGGGAGTGGGGGTAAATGAGCAGTTCTTC,CASSLAGVGVNEQFF
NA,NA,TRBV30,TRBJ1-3,TGTGCCTGGAACGGGGGGATCTCTGGAAACACCATATATTTT,CAWNGGISGNTIYF
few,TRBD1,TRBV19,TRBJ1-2,TGTGCCACCGCCGTTGACAGGGGGCATGGCTACACCTTC,CATAVDRGHGYTF
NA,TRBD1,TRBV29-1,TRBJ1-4,TGCAGCGCTCAGACCGGGACAGGGGGTAATGAAAAACTGTTTTTT,CSAQTGTGGNEKLFF
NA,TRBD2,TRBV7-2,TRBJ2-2,TGTGCCAGCAGCCCGGGACTAGCGGGACGTACCGGGGAGCTGTTTTTT,CASSPGLAGRTGELFF
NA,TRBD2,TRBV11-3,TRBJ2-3,TGTGCCAGCAGCTTAGGGCGGGGGGACACCGCCACAGATACGCAGTATTTT,CASSLGRGDTATDTQYF
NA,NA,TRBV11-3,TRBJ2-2,TGTGCCAGCAGCTTAGGGACAACCACATCGAACACCGGGGAGCTGTTTTTT,CASSLGTTTSNTGELFF
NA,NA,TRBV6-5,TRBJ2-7,TGTGCCAGCAGTTACTCGATTTTGGGTTCGGCTTACGAGCAGTACTTC,CASSYSILGSAYEQYF
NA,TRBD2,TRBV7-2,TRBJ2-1,TGTGCCAGCAGCTTTTCGACTCCGGGACTAGCCTACTACAATGAGCAGTTCTTC,CASSFSTPGLAYYNEQFF
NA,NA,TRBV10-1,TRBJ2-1,TGCGCCAGCAGTGAGTCGGCTATATACAATGAGCAGTTCTTC,CASSESAIYNEQFF
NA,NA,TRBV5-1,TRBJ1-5,TGCGCCAGCAGCTTGGGGGGGGGTGAGGGGGTCGTACAGCCCCAGCATTTT,CASSLGGGEGVVQPQHF
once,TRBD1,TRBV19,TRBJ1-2,TGTGCCAGTAGTAATCAAGGCGACAGGGAGTATGGCTACACCTTC,CASSNQGDREYGYTF